The clone carrying this TCR beta chain has just a few counts. Through a sample-barcoded 5' primer and a J-beta primer mix, a second PCR was run for about 6 to 12 cycles. Via MiXCR, TCRdb re-called the 5' RACE reads, giving one row per CDR3 protein. Of roughly 1.7 million distinct CDR3 sequences listed, about 35% were seen once; the top ten hold around 10%. This CDR3 comprises 15 residues. The V end lost 1 base, the J end lost 1 base, and 11 bases lay between the germline ends. Looked up from germline, CDR1 is DFQATT and CDR2 is SNEGSKA (reference sequence). These data are taken from a study of blood T cells in healthy people across ages. Turning to the study itself: Template switching retrieved approximately one barcoded beta molecule for each two T cells.

What was sequenced was blood. The source of this sequence is a woman aged 30 to 39 in good health. The V gene is TRBV20-1, the J gene TRBJ2-1; D is possibly TRBD1 (5 bases). CDR3 sequence reads: CSARGARESYNEQFF. The CDR3, as DNA: TGCAGTGCTAGAGGGGCCAGGGAATCCTACAATGAGCAGTTCTTC.